A single sample gave rise to the 7 T cell receptor beta chains below, sequenced in a study of molecular identifiers for immune sequencing clone quantification (dated by TCRdb to the late 2010s). The receptor library was made with PCR. Sequencing took place on a NextSeq 500. TCRdb itself trimmed the public reads at Q25 with fastp, ran MiXCR and retained productive beta chains. CDR3 protein sequences are deduplicated, and each keeps its most common genes and DNA. This sample holds over 100,000 distinct CDR3 sequences; about 35% were observed only once. 9.7% of the sample is taken by the ten largest. Sequencing used naive CD8+ T cells from blood, with Jurkat cell RNA spiked in. The cell subset or site label here, explained by the study, means: FACS-sorted CD8+CD4-CCR7+CD45RA+ naive T cells. The receptor source for this set is a human donor in good health. Some libraries in this study had Jurkat cell RNA spiked in.

The chain couples TRBV27 to TRBJ1-2; D is uncertain. The CDR3 contains 12 residues. The germline V gene has CDR1 MNHEY and CDR2 SMNVEV (reference sequence). Deletions cut 3 bases from V and 7 bases from J, with 9 bases between. The CDR3 sequence is CASSFVGGGYTF. In DNA form, the CDR3 reads TGTGCCAGCAGTTTTGTTGGAGGTGGCTACACCTTC.

This clonotype has ten or more counts. The V and J genes are TRBV9 and TRBJ2-1, with D perhaps being TRBD1 or TRBD2 (5 bases each). Germline loops: CDR1 SGDLS, CDR2 YYNGEE. V dropped 0 bases and J dropped 8 bases, with 12 bases sitting between them. The CDR3 is made up of 14 amino acids. This chain's CDR3 is CASSVEGSRHEQFF. DNA of the CDR3: TGTGCCAGCAGCGTAGAGGGGAGCCGCCATGAGCAGTTCTTC.

This clonotype has only a few counts. At one of its ends the junction is not consistent with the germline gene, which may arise from a read error. The rearrangement uses TRBV7-7 and TRBJ2-5; unclear D gene. Germline V lookup: CDR1 SSHAT, CDR2 FNYEAQ (reference sequence). The CDR3 length is 14 residues. The CDR3 DNA is TGTGCTAGCAGCTTATCGGTGTACCAAGAGACCCAGTACTTC. Translated: CASSLSVYQETQYF.

The gene calls are TRBV6-2 or TRBV6-3 and TRBJ1-4; D ambiguous. The CDR3 sequence is 13 residues long. Trimming removed 4 bases at V and 7 bases at J, with 10 bases between. Germline V gene data show CDR1 as MNHEY and CDR2 as SVGEGT. In nucleotides, the CDR3 is TGTGCCAGCAGTTTGGGAGGCATTGAAAAACTGTTTTTT. Encoded protein: CASSLGGIEKLFF.

In the case of this clonotype: A much larger clonotype is one base distant, so this may be a read error. The chain recombines TRBV7-8 with TRBJ2-5, with unresolved D. Germline-derived CDR1 and CDR2 are SGHVS and FQNEAQ. The CDR3 contains 12 residues. The CDR3, as DNA: TGTGCCAGCAGCTTAGGAGGAGAGACCCAGCACTTC. Its protein product is CASSLGGETQHF.

As to this clonotype: Germline and junction disagree at one end, which may indicate a read error. The J gene is TRBJ1-1, the V gene TRBV7-6; D remains unclear. Germline V lookup: CDR1 SGHVS, CDR2 FNYEAQ. This CDR3 has 13 residues. CDR3 loop: CAGSLATATEAFF. CDR3 in DNA: TGTGCCGGCAGCTTAGCGACGGCGACCGAAGCTTTCTTT.

Only a few counts were recorded for this clonotype. This sequence joins TRBV11-2 and TRBJ2-3, with a weak D call TRBD2 (6 bases). The CDR3 loop spans 14 amino acids. The V and J ends lost 5 bases and 2 bases respectively, with 11 bases between them. From germline, CDR1 is SGHAT and CDR2 FQNNGV. The CDR3 reads CASSRAGITDTQYF. The CDR3 coding sequence is TGTGCCAGCAGCCGAGCGGGTATCACAGATACGCAGTATTTT.